This T cell receptor beta chain derives from a study of CXCR3-negative and CXCR3-positive naive CD8 T cells. The wider study: Per-library TRB read counts averaged about 1.5 +/- 0.3 million, adding up to around 130 million in total.

It was by 5' RACE with UMI labels that the TRB cDNA libraries were prepared. Using the 5' RACE reads, TCRdb records one entry per CDR3 protein without DNA. Its table lists 65,000 to 95,000 distinct CDR3 sequences. This CDR3 contains 16 residues. CDR1 and CDR2 (germline): LGHNA, YSLEER. Remarks on this clonotype: Antigen: not known.

Study outcomes and limitations: Memory CD8+ cells had much lower diversity, and both naive subsets had comparably high diversity. The TRBV-TRBJ usage of naive CXCR3-negative and CXCR3-positive cells was similar, but that of memory cells differed.

Material for sequencing was naive CXCR3- CD8+ T cells from blood. Described subset: CD45RO-CCR7+CD27+CD95- naive CD8+ T cells lacking CXCR3 (TNR3-). This TCR came from a human donor in good health. Some clones in this sample may be carry-over from other donors' samples. The chain couples TRBV4-3 to TRBJ2-3; the D call of TRBD2 rests on TCRdb alone, since no DNA is present to check it. The CDR3 is CASSPDFLANTDTQYF.